These 12 T cell receptor beta chains were all obtained from the same sample, sequenced in a study of cytomegalovirus exposure and HLA in healthy donors. This PCR relied on a set of 60 Vbeta primers and 13 Jbeta primers. Assay used: immunoSEQ multiplex PCR; TCRdb lists only in-frame clones, some missing. This sample has some 150,000 clones, with 79% found just once. The sample taken for sequencing was PBMCs. The source of these receptors is a man over 45 in good health and CMV-seropositive.

Judged by abundance, this clone is medium-sized. The chain has TRBV5-8 and TRBJ1-5; D may be TRBD1 (5 bases). Germline CDR1 SGHTS, CDR2 YDEGEE. CDR3 size: 13 residues. Trimming pared 4 bases from V and 6 bases from J, leaving 11 bases between. CDR3 in DNA: TGTGCCAGCAGCCCGGGGCGGGGTCAGCCCCAGCATTTT. Translation: CASSPGRGQPQHF.

The chain employs TRBV9 and TRBJ2-3, with TRBD2 matching 14 bases. With 2 bases clipped from V and 4 bases from J, the junction kept 6 bases outside the gene matches. CDR1 SGDLS and CDR2 YYNGEE come from the germline V gene. This CDR3 contains 17 residues. CDR3 in DNA: TGTGCCAGCAGCGTGACTAGCGGGAGGGCCTTGGCAGATACGCAGTATTTT. It translates to CASSVTSGRALADTQYF.

This rearrangement joins TRBV6-5 to TRBJ2-7; D is possibly TRBD2 (6 bases). Germline V gives CDR1 MNHEY, CDR2 SVGAGI. CDR3 length: 14 residues. The ends were cut back, 7 bases at V and 7 bases at J, with 20 bases in the middle. CDR3 sequence reads: CASMWGGRAGEQYF. The DNA for the CDR3 is TGTGCCAGCATGTGGGGAGGCAGGGCAGGAGAGCAGTACTTC.

Only a few counts were recorded for this clone. CDR3 sequence: CAISSTGEYGYTF. The CDR3 nucleotides are TGTGCCATCAGTTCGACAGGGGAATATGGCTACACCTTC. The genes are TRBV10-3 and TRBJ1-2; 8 nucleotides match TRBD1. The length of the CDR3 is 13 residues. Germline V gene data show CDR1 as ENHRY and CDR2 as SYGVKD. V was clipped by 5 bases and J by 5 bases; unmatched bases: 4.

This clone has more than one count but fewer than ten. The chain links TRBV6-6 to TRBJ2-2; D is perhaps TRBD2 (6 bases). The CDR3 is 15 amino acids. The V end was cut by 2 bases, the J end by 6 bases, with 13 bases between. CDR1 MNHNY and CDR2 SVGAGI come from the germline V gene (reference sequence). The CDR3 sequence is CASSYPAGRSGELFF. The CDR3 DNA reads as TGTGCCAGCAGTTACCCGGCAGGGAGGTCCGGGGAGCTGTTTTTT.

The chain carries TRBV19 and TRBJ2-3, with TRBD1 identical over 9 bases. The CDR3 length is 13 residues. The J segment lost 6 bases and the V segment lost 4 bases, leaving 2 bases of the junction unmatched. From germline, CDR1 is LNHDA and CDR2 SQIVND (reference sequence). CDR3 residues: CASSTDRGDTQYF. The CDR3 DNA reads TGTGCCAGTAGTACGGACAGGGGTGATACGCAGTATTTT.

The rearrangement uses TRBV28 and TRBJ2-2; D unresolved. Germline lookup yields CDR1 MDHEN and CDR2 SYDVKM. Trimming pared 3 bases from V and 2 bases from J, leaving 7 bases between. The CDR3 totals 14 residues. The CDR3 DNA is TGTGCCAGCAGTTTTTTATTCAACACCGGGGAGCTGTTTTTT. It is translated as CASSFLFNTGELFF.

V gene TRBV2 combines with J gene TRBJ2-7; 8 bases align to TRBD1. V was clipped by 5 bases and J by 2 bases; unmatched bases: 5. Germline values: CDR1 SNHLY, CDR2 FYNNEI. CDR3 size: 14 residues. The CDR3 is CASSRTGTPYEQYF. CDR3 DNA: TGTGCCAGCAGTCGGACAGGGACCCCCTACGAGCAGTACTTC.

Of note for this clone: One junction end disagrees with the germline gene, perhaps due to a read error. The gene calls are TRBV6-6 and TRBJ2-7; 10 bases line up with TRBD2. CDR1 and CDR2 from the germline V gene are MNHNY and SVGAGI (reference sequence). The CDR3 runs 16 residues. In nucleotides, the CDR3 is TGTGCCAGCAGTGACTCCGCTAGCGGGAGCCGGGACGAGCAGTACTTC. Translation gives CASSDSASGSRDEQYF.

The rearrangement links TRBV28 to TRBJ1-2; the match to TRBD1 covers 10 bases. The CDR3 is made up of 16 amino acids. Germline values: CDR1 MDHEN, CDR2 SYDVKM. With 5 bases clipped from V and 5 bases from J, the junction kept 11 bases outside the gene matches. This chain's CDR3 is CASSKRLRDRGYGYTF. DNA of the CDR3: TGTGCCAGCAGTAAACGCCTCCGGGACAGGGGATATGGCTACACCTTC.

The chain uses TRBV2 and TRBJ1-3, with D possibly being TRBD1 (6 bases). CDR1 and CDR2 (germline): SNHLY, FYNNEI. The CDR3 loop spans 14 amino acids. V shed 6 bases and J shed 4 bases, with 13 bases lying between them. CDR3 region: CASRETGSGNTIYF. The DNA for the CDR3 is TGTGCCAGCAGAGAAACAGGGTCGGGAAACACCATATATTTT.

The chain links TRBV28 to TRBJ2-7, with a weak D call TRBD2 (6 bases). V gave up 8 bases and J gave up 0 bases, with 20 bases separating them. CDR1 is MDHEN, CDR2 SYDVKM, per germline. The CDR3 sequence is 16 residues long. The chain's CDR3 is CASLKLSGTSSYEQYF. Here the CDR3 DNA reads TGTGCCAGCCTGAAATTATCCGGGACTTCCTCCTACGAGCAGTACTTC.